The 18 T cell receptor beta chains reported below all come from one sample, sequenced in a study of cytomegalovirus exposure and HLA in healthy donors. PCR used 60 Vbeta primers and 13 Jbeta primers. Repertoires were generated with immunoSEQ multiplex PCR, while TCRdb's copy carries only in-frame clones and drops some. The data show 200,000 to 300,000 clones, about 88% seen once. The sample comprised PBMCs. The receptors here all came from a girl aged 2-10 years in good health and CMV-seronegative.

As concerns this clone: The sample carries other DNA sequences with the same CDR3. V is TRBV5-1 and J is TRBJ2-5, with D tentatively TRBD1 (6 bases). The germline V gene has CDR1 SGHRS and CDR2 YFSETQ. Trimming pared 0 bases from V and 1 base from J, leaving 10 bases between. The CDR3 is 15 residues long. The CDR3 region has the DNA TGCGCCAGCAGCTTGGGAGGCAGGGGCCAAGAGACCCAGTACTTC. It specifies CASSLGGRGQETQYF.

The CDR3 region has the DNA TGCGCCAGCAGCCTTAGAAGGGGGGAGGGACCTAGCACAGATACGCAGTATTTT. Protein sequence: CASSLRRGEGPSTDTQYF. J is TRBJ2-3 and V is TRBV4-1, with a tentative D call TRBD2 (7 bases). This CDR3 contains 18 residues. The germline V gene has CDR1 MGHRA and CDR2 YSYEKL. Trimming pared 4 bases from V and 0 bases from J, leaving 20 bases between.

The chain links TRBV6-1 to TRBJ2-7; a possible D gene is TRBD1 (5 bases). The CDR3 has 15 residues. V dropped 3 bases and J dropped 1 base, with 13 bases sitting between them. The V gene's germline CDR1 is MNHNS and CDR2 SASEGT. This CDR3 is CASSDYTGRSYEQYF. The CDR3 coding sequence is TGTGCCAGCAGTGACTATACAGGACGATCCTACGAGCAGTACTTC.

The genes are TRBV19 and TRBJ1-2, with D possibly being TRBD1 (6 bases). CDR1 is LNHDA and CDR2 is SQIVND in the germline V gene (reference sequence). The CDR3 loop spans 13 amino acids. V was pared by 3 bases and J by 8 bases, with 13 bases between. The CDR3 sequence is CASSIMRGRGYTF. Written as DNA, the CDR3 is TGTGCCAGTAGTATTATGAGGGGGAGAGGCTACACCTTC.

The rearrangement links TRBV6-5 to TRBJ1-1; D possibly corresponds to TRBD1 (6 bases). The CDR3 extends over 13 amino acids. Germline V gives CDR1 MNHEY, CDR2 SVGAGI. Deletions cut 6 bases from V and 5 bases from J, with 13 bases between. CDR3 DNA: TGTGCCAGCAGATACGACAGGAGGACTGAAGCTTTCTTT. It yields the protein CASRYDRRTEAFF.

Details on this clone: Other DNA variants within this sample encode the same CDR3. The chain recombines TRBV9 with TRBJ2-1, with 7 nucleotides matching TRBD2. With V trimmed by 0 bases and J by 0 bases, 0 bases remained unmatched. CDR1 SGDLS and CDR2 YYNGEE come from the germline V gene. There are 15 residues in the CDR3. The CDR3 DNA follows: TGTGCCAGCAGCGTAGCGGGGGGCTCCTACAATGAGCAGTTCTTC. Encoded protein: CASSVAGGSYNEQFF.

The gene calls are TRBV6-6 and TRBJ1-1; D gene ambiguous. The CDR3 spans 14 residues. The ends were cut back, 5 bases at V and 0 bases at J, with 10 bases in the middle. Per germline, CDR1 MNHNY and CDR2 SVGAGI (reference sequence). The CDR3, as DNA: TGTGCCAGCAGTCCGAACAGTGTGAACACTGAAGCTTTCTTT. Protein: CASSPNSVNTEAFF.

This clone appeared a single time. The chain combines TRBV6-5 with TRBJ1-2; the match to TRBD1 covers 12 bases. With 2 bases clipped from V and 14 bases from J, the junction kept 6 bases outside the gene matches. The CDR3 loop spans 13 amino acids. CDR1 is MNHEY, CDR2 SVGAGI, per germline. The CDR3 reads CASSYGTGGLETF. The CDR3, as DNA: TGTGCCAGCAGTTACGGGACAGGGGGCCTCGAAACCTTC.

In its sample, this clone was seen once. V gene TRBV5-6 combines with J gene TRBJ1-5; D unclear. Looked up from germline, CDR1 is SGHDT and CDR2 is YYEEEE. Between the trimmed V and J ends, which lost 4 bases and 5 bases, there was a span of 7 bases. CDR3 length equals 12 residues. CDR3: CASSLRDQPQHF. CDR3 in DNA: TGTGCCAGCAGCCTTCGAGATCAGCCCCAGCATTTT. Combining the CDR3 with reference TRBV5-6 and TRBJ1-5 gives the whole variable domain DAGVTQSPTHLIKTRGQQVTLRCSPKSGHDTVSWYQQALGQGPQFIFQYYEEEERQRGNFPDRFSGHQFPNYSSELNVNALLLGDSALYLCASSLRDQPQHFGDGTRLSIL.

The V gene is TRBV11-3, the J gene TRBJ2-1; D gene unclear. The CDR3 runs 15 residues. Germline CDR1 SGHNT, CDR2 YENEEA. The V and J ends lost 3 bases and 0 bases respectively, with 9 bases between them. CDR3 residues: CASSFYPSSYNEQFF. In DNA, the CDR3 is TGTGCCAGCAGCTTTTATCCGAGCTCCTACAATGAGCAGTTCTTC.

The V gene is TRBV5-1, the J gene TRBJ2-3; 7 nucleotides align to TRBD2. V lost 0 bases and J lost 2; bases outside the gene matches: 9. From germline, CDR1 is SGHRS and CDR2 YFSETQ. This CDR3 has 17 amino acids. CDR3 protein: CASSLDPRRGITDTQYF. Here the CDR3 DNA reads TGCGCCAGCAGCTTGGATCCGCGGCGGGGGATCACAGATACGCAGTATTTT.

This clone was detected a few times. DNA of the CDR3: TGTGCCAGCAGACTACTTAGCGGGGGCGCCTACGAGCAGTACTTC. Translated: CASRLLSGGAYEQYF. This chain uses TRBV6-6 with TRBJ2-7; 9 bases are a match to TRBD2. The trim removed 6 bases at V and 2 bases at J, leaving 8 bases unmatched. The CDR3 is 15 amino acids. Germline CDR1 and CDR2: MNHNY and SVGAGI (reference sequence).

V and J are TRBV7-8 and TRBJ1-1; 7 bases are a match to TRBD1. In germline, CDR1 is SGHVS, CDR2 FQNEAQ. J lost 0 bases, V lost 5 bases, and 12 bases had no gene match. The CDR3 is made up of 17 amino acids. DNA for the CDR3: TGTGCCAGCAGCCATAGCCGGACAGGAAACATGAACACTGAAGCTTTCTTT. This translates into CASSHSRTGNMNTEAFF.

This clone has a handful of counts. The V call is TRBV27, the J call TRBJ2-1; D is possibly TRBD1 (5 bases). The CDR3 is 13 residues long. CDR1 MNHEY and CDR2 SMNVEV come from the germline V gene (reference sequence). V lost 6 bases to trimming and J lost 4 bases, with 10 bases between them. CDR3 sequence: CASSRAVYNEQFF. The DNA for the CDR3 is TGTGCCAGCAGCAGGGCGGTTTACAATGAGCAGTTCTTC.

V usage is TRBV5-1 and J usage is TRBJ2-2; 8 bases are a match to TRBD1. Germline V gene lookup returns CDR1 SGHRS and CDR2 YFSETQ. The J segment lost 1 base and the V segment lost 4 bases, leaving 6 bases of the junction unmatched. This CDR3 spans 16 amino acids. The CDR3 DNA sequence: TGCGCCAGCAGCCGGGACAGGCTAATGAACACCGGGGAGCTGTTTTTT. Encoded protein: CASSRDRLMNTGELFF. Drawing the rest from reference TRBV5-1 and TRBJ2-2, the complete variable domain is KAGVTQTPRYLIKTRGQQVTLSCSPISGHRSVSWYQQTPGQGLQFLFEYFSETQRNKGNFPGRFSGRQFSNSRSEMNVSTLELGDSALYLCASSRDRLMNTGELFFGEGSRLTVL.

V is TRBV5-1 and J is TRBJ1-5; D is undetermined. The V end lost 0 bases, the J end lost 3 bases, and 7 bases lay between the germline ends. Germline V gene sequence: CDR1 SGHRS, CDR2 YFSETQ. The CDR3 has 14 amino acids. CDR3 sequence: CASSLGGFNQPQHF. The CDR3 nucleotides read TGCGCCAGCAGCTTGGGAGGATTCAATCAGCCCCAGCATTTT.

The chain couples TRBV19 to TRBJ1-2, with 9 positions matching TRBD1. The germline gives CDR1 LNHDA, CDR2 SQIVND (reference sequence). Germline trimming cut 5 bases from V and 4 bases from J; bases unmatched to any gene: 5. CDR3 length: 14 residues. This CDR3 is CASSVPGQGYGYTF. DNA of the CDR3: TGTGCCAGTAGTGTTCCGGGACAGGGCTATGGCTACACCTTC.

Concerning this clone itself: The same CDR3 is also encoded by other DNA sequences in this sample. V usage is TRBV13 and J usage is TRBJ2-7; no clear D. Germline CDR1 PRHDT, CDR2 FYEKMQ (reference sequence). This CDR3 contains 11 residues. V lost 3 bases and J lost 4, with 4 bases in between. In DNA form, the CDR3 reads TGTGCCAGCAGCTTTCTTTACGAGCAGTACTTC. It yields the protein CASSFLYEQYF. The entire variable domain, with the rest obtained from reference TRBV13 and TRBJ2-7, is as follows: AAGVIQSPRHLIKEKRETATLKCYPIPRHDTVYWYQQGPGQDPQFLISFYEKMQSDKGSIPDRFSAQQFSDYHSELNMSSLELGDSALYFCASSFLYEQYFGPGTRLTVT.